Below, 5 T cell receptor beta chains from the same sample are listed, as sequenced in a study of T cells after yellow fever vaccination. TCRdb processed the 5' RACE reads anew with MiXCR; each CDR3 protein has one entry. Of hundreds of thousands of distinct CDR3 sequences in the sample, about 12% were seen once. This material consisted of PBMCs, taken on the day of the yellow fever booster vaccination. These receptor sequences come from a man aged 25-40 years who received the YFV17D yellow fever vaccine.

This clonotype was observed many times. V and J are TRBV11-2 and TRBJ2-3; TRBD2 agrees at 10 bases. CDR1 and CDR2 from the germline V gene are SGHAT and FQNNGV. The CDR3 has 18 residues. V was pared by 3 bases and J by 0 bases, with 9 bases of the junction left unmatched. The CDR3 is CASSFGGSGRSSTDTQYF. The CDR3 DNA reads TGTGCCAGCAGCTTCGGGGGTAGCGGGAGGAGTAGCACAGATACGCAGTATTTT.

The sample holds a few counts of this clonotype. The V and J genes are TRBV30 and TRBJ2-2; D not certain. Germline CDR1 reads GTSNPN; CDR2 reads SVGIG (reference sequence). This CDR3 has 13 amino acids. Trimming took 3 bases from V and 1 from J, leaving 6 bases between them. The CDR3 loop is CAWRHKNTGELFF. The CDR3 DNA reads TGTGCCTGGAGACACAAGAACACCGGGGAGCTGTTTTTT.

The chain employs TRBV20-1 and TRBJ2-1, with D hard to call. There are 11 residues in the CDR3. Germline V CDR1 and CDR2: DFQATT, SNEGSKA (reference sequence). Trimming pared 4 bases from V and 8 bases from J, leaving 9 bases between. The CDR3 DNA sequence: TGCAGTGCTACAGTACCCGATGAGCAGTTCTTC. It yields the protein CSATVPDEQFF.

This clonotype was counted between two and nine times. V gene TRBV20-1 combines with J gene TRBJ2-7; D is uncertain. V gave up 4 bases and J gave up 2 bases, with 12 bases separating them. The CDR3 covers 13 residues. Germline V lookup: CDR1 DFQATT, CDR2 SNEGSKA (reference sequence). CDR3 nucleotide sequence: TGCAGTGCTACAGACGGAACTACCTACGAGCAGTACTTC. As protein: CSATDGTTYEQYF.

This clonotype was found a few times. The chain combines TRBV6-1 with TRBJ2-1; no definite D call. Per the germline V gene, CDR1 is MNHNS and CDR2 is SASEGT. The germline V and J ends were trimmed by 5 bases and 9 bases, with 14 bases remaining between them. CDR3 size: 13 residues. DNA for the CDR3: TGTGCCAGCAGTCCAGGTGGGCGCATTGAGCAGTTCTTC. Amino acids: CASSPGGRIEQFF.